The rows below give T cell receptor beta chains drawn from one sample of a study of CD8 T cells in Susac syndrome. MiXCR, run by TCRdb on the immunoSEQ multiplex PCR reads, gives a single entry per CDR3 protein. The table has fewer than 350,000 distinct CDR3 sequences, approximately 85% seen once. The sample comprised CD8+ T cells from PBMCs. The receptor set was obtained from a human donor with multiple sclerosis. Both conserved end residues are part of each CDR3. The D gene is left open where the match is weak. Clone size is shown for a subset of rows, as once, few, many or a class of expanded clone.

>once|TRBV9|TRBJ2-1|TRBD1
CASSDRQGGFLSEQFF
TGTGCCAGCAGCGACCGACAGGGTGGGTTTCTCAGTGAGCAGTTCTTC
>NA|TRBV20-1|TRBJ2-7|NA
CSGRSGNYEQYF
TGCAGTGGCCGGTCAGGGAACTACGAGCAGTACTTC
>NA|TRBV15|TRBJ1-1|NA
CATSRDSYLTEAFF
TGTGCCACCAGCAGAGATTCTTATCTGACTGAAGCTTTCTTT
>NA|TRBV7-8|TRBJ1-1|NA
CASSPRVANTEAFF
TGTGCCAGCAGCCCCAGGGTGGCGAACACTGAAGCTTTCTTT
>NA|TRBV9|TRBJ2-1|NA
CASSVFGMGGEQFF
TGTGCCAGCAGCGTATTCGGGATGGGCGGTGAGCAGTTCTTC
>NA|TRBV2|TRBJ1-3|TRBD1
CASSAGYGQGGNTIYF
TGTGCCAGCAGTGCGGGTTATGGACAGGGAGGAAACACCATATATTTT
>NA|TRBV5-6|TRBJ2-1|NA
CASSLGWAPNYNEQFF
TGTGCCAGCAGCTTGGGGTGGGCGCCGAACTACAATGAGCAGTTCTTC
>NA|TRBV5-6|TRBJ2-4|NA
CASSRGGTENIQYF
TGTGCCAGCAGCCGGGGCGGGACAGAAAACATTCAGTACTTC
>NA|TRBV7-9|TRBJ2-7|NA
CASSSVLRLDEQYF
TGTGCCAGCAGCTCCGTCTTGAGGCTTGACGAGCAGTACTTC
>NA|TRBV5-4|TRBJ2-7|TRBD2
CASSFRSGNPYEQYF
TGTGCCAGCAGCTTTAGGAGCGGGAATCCCTACGAGCAGTACTTC
>NA|TRBV7-9|TRBJ1-6|NA
CASSSDSAPLHF
TGTGCCAGCAGCTCGGACAGTGCACCCCTCCACTTT
>once|TRBV20-1|TRBJ1-4|NA
CSATDSATNEKLFF
TGCAGTGCTACTGACAGCGCAACTAATGAAAAACTGTTTTTT
>NA|TRBV29-1|TRBJ2-1|TRBD2
CSVEGFEVGLAGYGSYNEQFF
TGCAGCGTTGAAGGGTTCGAGGTGGGACTAGCGGGGTACGGCTCCTACAATGAGCAGTTCTTC
>NA|TRBV19|TRBJ1-6|TRBD1
CASSIQHLQGANSPLHF
TGTGCCAGTAGTATCCAGCATCTACAGGGGGCTAATTCACCCCTCCACTTT
>NA|TRBV12-3/TRBV12-4|TRBJ2-1|TRBD2
CASSLGSGRYNEQFF
TGTGCCAGCAGTTTAGGTAGCGGGAGGTACAATGAGCAGTTCTTC
>NA|TRBV28|TRBJ2-7|NA
CASSGSTRGYEQYF
TGTGCCAGCAGTGGGTCGACGAGGGGATACGAGCAGTACTTC
>NA|TRBV7-2|TRBJ2-7|NA
CASSLISLYEQYF
TGTGCCAGCAGCTTAATCTCTCTCTACGAGCAGTACTTC
>NA|TRBV24-1|TRBJ2-1|TRBD2
CATSEYGTSHEQFF
TGTGCCACCAGTGAATACGGGACTAGTCATGAGCAGTTCTTC
>NA|TRBV5-5|TRBJ2-4|TRBD2
CASSLDGTSGSPAKNIQYF
TGTGCCAGCAGCTTGGATGGGACTAGCGGGAGCCCAGCCAAAAACATTCAGTACTTC
>NA|TRBV20-1|TRBJ1-2|NA
CSARDLFNPTNYGYTF
TGCAGTGCTAGAGATCTTTTTAATCCAACTAACTATGGCTACACCTTC
>few|TRBV5-5|TRBJ2-6|TRBD2
CASSLLAGVGGANVLTF
TGTGCCAGCAGCTTACTAGCGGGAGTTGGAGGGGCCAACGTCCTGACTTTC
>NA|TRBV7-9|TRBJ1-5|NA
CASSPEGISQPQHF
TGTGCCAGCAGTCCCGAGGGGATCAGCCAGCCCCAGCATTTT
>few|TRBV19|TRBJ1-2|NA
CASSGGRKYGYTF
TGTGCCAGTAGTGGCGGACGGAAGTATGGCTACACCTTC
>NA|TRBV5-6|TRBJ2-7|TRBD1
CASSPFHQGANYEQYF
TGTGCCAGCAGCCCCTTTCACCAGGGGGCAAACTACGAGCAGTACTTC
>NA|TRBV27|TRBJ2-1|NA
CASSLSGTIYNEQFF
TGTGCCAGCAGTTTATCGGGTACGATCTACAATGAGCAGTTCTTC
>once|TRBV12-3/TRBV12-4|TRBJ2-5|TRBD1
CASSGTATRETQYF
TGTGCCAGCAGTGGGACAGCTACAAGGGAGACCCAGTACTTC
>NA|TRBV3-1|TRBJ2-7|TRBD2
CASSQAVAGGVSYEQYF
TGTGCCAGCAGCCAAGCCGTAGCGGGAGGGGTCTCCTACGAGCAGTACTTC
>few|TRBV20-1|TRBJ1-1|NA
CSAREGNTEAFF
TGCAGTGCTAGGGAAGGGAACACTGAAGCTTTCTTT
>NA|TRBV6-7|TRBJ2-7|NA
CASSYSEGHEQYF
TGTGCCAGCAGTTACTCCGAAGGTCACGAGCAGTACTTC
>once|TRBV20-1|TRBJ1-2|NA
CSASGGGSDGYTF
TGCAGTGCTAGCGGAGGAGGAAGTGATGGCTACACCTTC
>NA|TRBV5-6|TRBJ2-4|NA
CASTPPGELAKNIQYF
TGTGCCAGCACCCCTCCGGGAGAACTAGCCAAAAACATTCAGTACTTC
>NA|TRBV4-1|TRBJ2-1|TRBD2
CASSQVWALAESNEQFF
TGCGCCAGCAGCCAAGTGTGGGCCCTAGCGGAGAGCAATGAGCAGTTCTTC
>NA|TRBV7-2|TRBJ2-7|NA
CASSRDGPYEQYF
TGTGCCAGCAGCCGGGACGGACCCTACGAGCAGTACTTC
>NA|TRBV9|TRBJ1-2|NA
CASSAQPPGVVVGGYTF
TGTGCCAGCAGCGCCCAACCTCCAGGAGTGGTAGTCGGGGGCTACACCTTC
>NA|TRBV3-1|TRBJ2-3|TRBD2
CASSQDGGEAGPTKGAHTQYF
TGTGCCAGCAGCCAAGATGGGGGGGAGGCCGGGCCGACCAAGGGAGCCCATACGCAGTATTTT
>NA|TRBV28|TRBJ1-2|TRBD1
CASSWDRDGYTF
TGTGCCAGCAGTTGGGACAGAGATGGCTACACCTTC
>few|TRBV19|TRBJ2-2|NA
CASSSRAGELFF
TGTGCCAGTAGTAGCAGGGCAGGGGAGCTGTTTTTT
>NA|TRBV7-9|TRBJ2-7|NA
CASTVSSGEQYF
TGTGCCAGCACTGTCTCATCAGGGGAGCAGTACTTC
>few|TRBV27|TRBJ2-7|NA
CASSHTKGGEQYF
TGTGCCAGCAGTCATACTAAAGGGGGGGAGCAGTACTTC
>NA|TRBV27|TRBJ2-7|NA
CASSLLQLPVYEQYF
TGTGCCAGCAGTTTATTACAGCTTCCAGTCTACGAGCAGTACTTC
>NA|TRBV7-2|TRBJ1-1|NA
CASTLHPMGVGATEAFF
TGTGCCAGCACCTTACACCCTATGGGGGTTGGGGCCACTGAAGCTTTCTTT
>NA|TRBV7-9|TRBJ1-4|NA
CASSLGLGGPNEKLFF
TGTGCCAGCAGCTTAGGACTTGGGGGCCCTAATGAAAAACTGTTTTTT
>NA|TRBV16|TRBJ2-2|NA
CASIPLRTESNTGELFF
TGTGCCAGCATTCCCCTTCGGACAGAATCAAACACCGGGGAGCTGTTTTTT
>once|TRBV6-6|TRBJ2-1|NA
CASSYQGWGDNEQFF
TGTGCCAGCAGTTACCAGGGATGGGGGGATAATGAGCAGTTCTTC
>NA|TRBV6-2/TRBV6-3|TRBJ2-5|TRBD2
CASMDGSGGQETQYF
TGTGCCAGCATGGATGGTAGCGGGGGCCAAGAGACCCAGTACTTC
>NA|TRBV10-3|TRBJ1-1|TRBD1
CAISDGQGEAFF
TGTGCCATCAGTGACGGACAGGGTGAAGCTTTCTTT
>NA|TRBV29-1|TRBJ2-1|NA
CSVEPSLRPQGQFF
TGCAGCGTTGAACCTAGCTTACGTCCGCAGGGGCAGTTCTTC
>NA|TRBV5-1|TRBJ2-7|TRBD2
CASSLGTSGTNSYEQYF
TGCGCCAGCAGCTTGGGGACTAGCGGGACCAACTCCTACGAGCAGTACTTC
>NA|TRBV4-3|TRBJ2-7|TRBD2
CASSQDTGTSGSYEQYF
TGCGCCAGCAGCCAAGATACAGGAACTAGCGGAAGCTACGAGCAGTACTTC
>NA|TRBV28|TRBJ2-7|NA
CASESRVGLEQYF
TGTGCCAGCGAGAGTAGAGTGGGCCTCGAGCAGTACTTC
>NA|TRBV12-3/TRBV12-4|TRBJ2-1|NA
CASIIFNEQFF
TGTGCCAGCATCATTTTCAATGAGCAGTTCTTC